These 24 T cell receptor beta chains were sequenced from one sample in a study of OX40 agonist ivuxolimab in advanced cancers. The protocol was immunoSEQ multiplex PCR, while the TCRdb copy is restricted to in-frame clones and leaves out a portion. The sample consists of approximately 70,000 clones, 87% of them appearing once. The starting material was CD4+ or CD8+ T cells sorted from blood, obtained in a trial of the OX40 agonist ivuxolimab. These receptors were taken from an adult with an advanced solid tumor such as melanoma, head and neck, liver or kidney cancer.

The chain employs TRBV5-1 and TRBJ2-2, with D possibly being TRBD2 (5 bases). The V gene's germline CDR1 is SGHRS and CDR2 YFSETQ. The CDR3 spans 17 residues. The germline V and J ends were trimmed by 4 bases and 4 bases, with 20 bases remaining between them. CDR3 protein: CASSPRSVAGSTGELFF. CDR3 in DNA: TGCGCCAGCAGCCCGAGGTCAGTGGCGGGCAGCACCGGGGAGCTGTTTTTT.

The V and J genes are TRBV2 and TRBJ1-2; D may be TRBD1 (5 bases). CDR3 length: 13 amino acids. Germline V gene sequence: CDR1 SNHLY, CDR2 FYNNEI. Trimming removed 7 bases at V and 3 bases at J, with 12 bases between. The CDR3 sequence is CASIATVDYGYTF. DNA of the CDR3: TGTGCCAGCATTGCGACAGTGGACTATGGCTACACCTTC.

This clone occurred a few times. The V and J genes are TRBV19 and TRBJ2-1; weak D call: TRBD1 (5 bases). The ends were cut back, 4 bases at V and 5 bases at J, with 12 bases in the middle. The CDR3 is 14 residues long. Germline lookup yields CDR1 LNHDA and CDR2 SQIVND (reference sequence). Here the CDR3 DNA reads TGTGCCAGTAGTACAGGGTTCAGGCACAATGAGCAGTTCTTC. It specifies CASSTGFRHNEQFF.

The chain joins TRBV4-2 to TRBJ1-2; 12 nucleotides align to TRBD1. CDR3 size: 23 residues. From germline, CDR1 is LGHNA and CDR2 YNFKEQ. The junction had 28 bases not matched to a gene; V was cut back by 4 bases and J by 4 bases. CDR3: CASSRRGVGQGAREQGWPYGYTF. The CDR3 bases are TGTGCCAGCAGCCGGAGAGGCGTGGGACAGGGGGCGAGGGAGCAGGGATGGCCCTATGGCTACACCTTC.

The genes are TRBV18 and TRBJ1-5; D is unclear. The CDR3 is made up of 13 amino acids. Trimming stripped 0 bases from V and 2 bases from J, with 2 bases between. Germline CDR1 and CDR2: KGHSH and LQKENI. The CDR3 DNA sequence: TGTGCCAGCTCACCACCCGGCAATCAGCCCCAGCATTTT. This gives the protein CASSPPGNQPQHF.

This chain connects TRBV11-2 to TRBJ2-1, with D possibly TRBD2 on 7 matching bases. Germline CDR1 is SGHAT and CDR2 is FQNNGV. Trimming left V 4 bases short and J 4 bases short, with 20 bases between. CDR3 length: 17 amino acids. DNA of the CDR3: TGTGCCAGCAGCTCACCCCAAGGGCGGGGGCGGTACAATGAGCAGTTCTTC. Translated: CASSSPQGRGRYNEQFF.

The J gene is TRBJ2-7, the V gene TRBV7-6; tentatively, D is TRBD1 (5 bases). Germline loops: CDR1 SGHVS, CDR2 FNYEAQ. The CDR3 loop spans 13 amino acids. Trimming left V 5 bases short and J 2 bases short, with 10 bases between. This CDR3 is CASSPTGAYEQYF. For the CDR3, the DNA is TGTGCCAGCAGCCCTACAGGCGCCTACGAGCAGTACTTC.

The V gene is TRBV5-1, the J gene TRBJ2-7, with D tentatively TRBD2 (6 bases). V shed 4 bases and J shed 2 bases, with 13 bases lying between them. Germline V CDR1 and CDR2: SGHRS, YFSETQ. CDR3 length equals 14 residues. The CDR3 bases are TGCGCCAGCAGCCCCTCGACTAGACCCTACGAGCAGTACTTC. Translating it yields CASSPSTRPYEQYF. Drawing the rest from reference TRBV5-1 and TRBJ2-7, the complete variable domain is KAGVTQTPRYLIKTRGQQVTLSCSPISGHRSVSWYQQTPGQGLQFLFEYFSETQRNKGNFPGRFSGRQFSNSRSEMNVSTLELGDSALYLCASSPSTRPYEQYFGPGTRLTVT.

The rearrangement uses TRBV7-9 and TRBJ2-5; 8 bases map to TRBD1. TRBJ2-7 matches the DNA end more closely, so the J call is doubtful. CDR3 length: 13 residues. Per germline, CDR1 SEHNR and CDR2 FQNEAQ (reference sequence). CDR3 residues: CASSRGTGNEQYF. CDR3 in DNA: TGTGCCAGCAGCCGCGGGACAGGCAACGAGCAGTACTTC.

The J gene is TRBJ2-7, the V gene TRBV6-5; D call uncertain. The CDR3 runs to 12 residues. Per the germline V gene, CDR1 is MNHEY and CDR2 is SVGAGI. Deletions cut 8 bases from V and 1 base from J, with 9 bases between. The CDR3 DNA reads as TGTGCCAGCCGTTCCGCATCCTACGAGCAGTACTTC. Translated: CASRSASYEQYF.

J is TRBJ2-7 and V is TRBV28; no reliable D call. CDR1 and CDR2 (germline): MDHEN, SYDVKM. The V gene lost 6 bases and the J gene lost 3 bases, with 9 bases spanning the gap. This CDR3 region has 12 residues. Here the CDR3 reads CASSRSRYEQYF. As DNA, the CDR3 is TGTGCCAGCAGCCGGAGTCGCTACGAGCAGTACTTC.

The chain combines TRBV19 with TRBJ2-7; D is perhaps TRBD2 (6 bases). The CDR3 has 13 residues. The germline V gene encodes CDR1 LNHDA and CDR2 SQIVND (reference sequence). The V end lost 5 bases, the J end lost 6 bases, and 14 bases lay between the germline ends. The CDR3, as DNA: TGTGCCAGTAGTGCGGGACCTGGGGGCGAGCAGTACTTC. Translated: CASSAGPGGEQYF. The full variable domain, with the rest looked up from reference TRBV19 and TRBJ2-7, is DGGITQSPKYLFRKEGQNVTLSCEQNLNHDAMYWYRQDPGQGLRLIYYSQIVNDFQKGDIAEGYSVSREKKESFPLTVTSAQKNPTAFYLCASSAGPGGEQYFGPGTRLTVT.

V gene TRBV5-1 combines with J gene TRBJ2-2; no firm D call. CDR3 length: 14 residues. With 6 bases removed from V and 1 base from J, the gap between germline ends came to 10 bases. Looked up from germline, CDR1 is SGHRS and CDR2 is YFSETQ. CDR3 sequence reads: CASIRELNTGELFF. In DNA form, the CDR3 reads TGCGCCAGCATTAGGGAACTGAACACCGGGGAGCTGTTTTTT.

The rearrangement links TRBV11-2 to TRBJ2-1; TRBD1 might be the D (5 bases). The V and J ends lost 5 bases and 7 bases respectively, with 21 bases between them. CDR1 and CDR2 from the germline V gene are SGHAT and FQNNGV. The CDR3 is 16 amino acids. The CDR3 region is CASSPGRGGVFNEQFF. CDR3 DNA: TGTGCCAGCAGCCCGGGTAGGGGTGGGGTCTTTAATGAGCAGTTCTTC.

This chain joins TRBV7-2 and TRBJ2-1; no clear D gene. Trimming left V 0 bases short and J 8 bases short, with 5 bases between. Per germline, CDR1 SGHTA and CDR2 FQGNSA. The CDR3 is 12 residues long. The CDR3 protein is CASSLAIHEQFF. CDR3 DNA: TGTGCCAGCAGCTTAGCCATCCATGAGCAGTTCTTC.

Only a few counts were recorded for this clone. This sequence joins TRBV6-4 and TRBJ1-1; D unclear. Looked up from germline, CDR1 is MRHNA and CDR2 is SNTAGT. Trimming shortened V by 7 bases and J by 1 base, and 13 bases separated the two germline ends. The CDR3 consists of 14 residues. CDR3 sequence: CASMPQAANTEAFF. DNA for the CDR3: TGTGCCAGCATGCCCCAGGCAGCGAACACTGAAGCTTTCTTT.

This sequence joins TRBV11-1 and TRBJ2-5, with D tentatively TRBD1 (6 bases). V dropped 6 bases and J dropped 1 base, with 21 bases sitting between them. The CDR3 extends over 17 amino acids. CDR1 is SGHAT and CDR2 is FQDESV in the germline V gene (reference sequence). CDR3 DNA sequence: TGTGCCAGCAGTGCACTTGGCAGGGGATCCCCCCAAGAGACCCAGTACTTC. Amino acid sequence: CASSALGRGSPQETQYF.

The V and J genes are TRBV2 and TRBJ2-1; no definite D call. The V gene's germline CDR1 is SNHLY and CDR2 FYNNEI. V dropped 0 bases and J dropped 5 bases, with 11 bases sitting between them. This CDR3 comprises 15 residues. This CDR3 is CASSEAARRDNEQFF. Written as DNA, the CDR3 is TGTGCCAGCAGTGAAGCGGCCAGAAGGGACAATGAGCAGTTCTTC.

The chain combines TRBV27 with TRBJ2-5; TRBD1 agrees at 9 bases. The CDR3 is 14 residues long. Germline lookup yields CDR1 MNHEY and CDR2 SMNVEV (reference sequence). With 6 bases clipped from V and 4 bases from J, the junction kept 6 bases outside the gene matches. As DNA, the CDR3 is TGTGCCAGCAGACTAACAGGGGGCGCAGAGACCCAGTACTTC. Its translation: CASRLTGGAETQYF.

This chain joins TRBV6-6 and TRBJ2-5; 8 bases line up with TRBD2. With 6 bases clipped from V and 4 bases from J, the junction kept 4 bases outside the gene matches. The CDR3 is 13 residues long. Germline V lookup: CDR1 MNHNY, CDR2 SVGAGI (reference sequence). The CDR3 reads CASRSGGGETQYF. DNA for the CDR3: TGTGCCAGCAGGTCGGGGGGGGGAGAGACCCAGTACTTC.

The chain uses TRBV19 and TRBJ2-5; either TRBD1 or TRBD2 may fit D (6 bases each). The CDR3 is 14 residues long. Germline lookup yields CDR1 LNHDA and CDR2 SQIVND (reference sequence). Trimming left V 4 bases short and J 4 bases short, with 13 bases between. The CDR3 sequence is CASSTPGATETQYF. For the CDR3, the DNA is TGTGCCAGTAGTACCCCGGGGGCTACAGAGACCCAGTACTTC. The full variable domain, rest sourced from reference TRBV19 and TRBJ2-5, is DGGITQSPKYLFRKEGQNVTLSCEQNLNHDAMYWYRQDPGQGLRLIYYSQIVNDFQKGDIAEGYSVSREKKESFPLTVTSAQKNPTAFYLCASSTPGATETQYFGPGTRLLVL.

The CDR3 DNA follows: TGTGCCAGCAGTGGGACAGGGGGAATGAACACTGAAGCTTTCTTT. Translating gives CASSGTGGMNTEAFF. This chain uses TRBV2 with TRBJ1-1, with 10 bases matching TRBD1. Germline lookup yields CDR1 SNHLY and CDR2 FYNNEI. The CDR3 covers 15 residues. J lost 0 bases, V lost 4 bases, and 2 bases had no gene match.

The table lists this clone with a few counts. This rearrangement joins TRBV5-6 to TRBJ1-2; D may be TRBD1 (5 bases). Trimming took off 4 bases at V and 11 bases at J, with 15 bases between the two ends. The CDR3 spans 12 residues. Germline V gives CDR1 SGHDT, CDR2 YYEEEE. CDR3: CASSPGDSWYTF. The CDR3 bases are TGTGCCAGCAGCCCCGGAGACAGTTGGTACACCTTC.

The genes are TRBV7-8 and TRBJ2-5, with a tentative D call TRBD2 (5 bases). This CDR3 comprises 14 residues. Germline V gene lookup returns CDR1 SGHVS and CDR2 FQNEAQ. V was pared by 5 bases and J by 2 bases, with 12 bases between. CDR3: CASSIYRGQETQYF. The CDR3 DNA reads TGTGCCAGCAGCATATACCGGGGACAAGAGACCCAGTACTTC.